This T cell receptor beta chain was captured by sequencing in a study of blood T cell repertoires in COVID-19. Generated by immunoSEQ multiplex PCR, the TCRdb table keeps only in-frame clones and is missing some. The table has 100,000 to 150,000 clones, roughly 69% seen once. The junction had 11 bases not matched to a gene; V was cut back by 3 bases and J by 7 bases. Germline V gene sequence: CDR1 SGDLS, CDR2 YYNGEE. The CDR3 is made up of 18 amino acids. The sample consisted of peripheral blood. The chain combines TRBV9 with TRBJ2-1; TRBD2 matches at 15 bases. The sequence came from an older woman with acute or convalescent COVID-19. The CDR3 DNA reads TGTGCCAGCAGCGCCGGACTAGCGGGAGGGCCCTCTAGGAATGAGCAGTTCTTC. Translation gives CASSAGLAGGPSRNEQFF.